A single sample is the source of the 5 T cell receptor beta chains below, sequenced in a study of beta chain features in type 1 diabetes. What was sequenced were expressed TCRB transcripts, since all of the isolated RNA had been reverse transcribed. Profiling relied on immunoSEQ multiplex PCR, and the TCRdb table lists in-frame clones only, not all of them. The data show hundreds of thousands of clones, under 15% seen once. Antigen specificity for these receptors is unknown. Study-wide points: Type 1 diabetes patients had TCRB CDR3s that were shorter (moderately but significantly so) in all four CD4+ subsets.

The sequenced sample was naive CD4+ T cells from blood. The receptors derive from a man younger than 35 with type 1 diabetes.

A few counts support this clone. J is TRBJ2-3 and V is TRBV5-1; D possibly corresponds to TRBD2 (6 bases). The V gene's germline CDR1 is SGHRS and CDR2 YFSETQ. The CDR3 runs 14 residues. Trimming removed 2 bases from V and 2 bases from J, with 9 bases in between. The CDR3 DNA reads as TGCGCCAGCAGCTTCGGGACTTCCACAGATACGCAGTATTTT. Encoded protein: CASSFGTSTDTQYF.

This clone appeared a few times. The gene calls are TRBV30 and TRBJ1-3; 7 bases map to TRBD1. Looked up from germline, CDR1 is GTSNPN and CDR2 is SVGIG (reference sequence). The J segment lost 0 bases and the V segment lost 1 base, leaving 3 bases of the junction unmatched. The CDR3 totals 15 residues. The CDR3: CAWSGNRGSGNTIYF. The CDR3 DNA follows: TGTGCCTGGAGTGGAAACAGGGGCTCTGGAAACACCATATATTTT.

This clone was found a few times. This rearrangement joins TRBV29-1 to TRBJ1-2; 10 bases are shared with TRBD1. After removal of 4 bases from V and 4 bases from J, the junction contained 3 bases not matched to a gene. Germline V gene lookup returns CDR1 SQVTM and CDR2 ANQGSEA. The CDR3 contains 13 residues. DNA of the CDR3: TGCAGCGTTGGGGACAGGGGATTCTATGGCTACACCTTC. Protein product: CSVGDRGFYGYTF.

This clone turned up a few times. The V gene is TRBV5-1, the J gene TRBJ2-5; D is perhaps TRBD2 (6 bases). The CDR3 extends over 14 amino acids. From germline, CDR1 is SGHRS and CDR2 YFSETQ. The V end lost 2 bases, the J end lost 1 base, and 9 bases lay between the germline ends. The CDR3 DNA follows: TGCGCCAGCAGCTTTGGGGGGACCCAAGAGACCCAGTACTTC. It translates to CASSFGGTQETQYF.

The V call is TRBV6-5, the J call TRBJ1-5, with D unclear. Germline V gives CDR1 MNHEY, CDR2 SVGAGI. V lost 0 bases and J lost 6, with 9 bases in between. This CDR3 is built from 14 residues. The DNA for the CDR3 is TGTGCCAGCAGTTACTCCTCCCTAGGTCAGCCCCAGCATTTT. Translating gives CASSYSSLGQPQHF.